A single T cell receptor (beta chain) is shown here with its context. Antigen unknown. The primer mix had 60 Vbeta and 13 Jbeta primers. Profiling relied on immunoSEQ multiplex PCR, and the TCRdb table lists in-frame clones only, not all of them. The sample records roughly 150,000 clones, 77% being singletons. The data derive from a study of cytomegalovirus exposure and HLA in healthy donors. Points from the study as a whole: Listed as cytomegalovirus-associated were over 150 TCR beta chains.

This CDR3 comprises 13 residues. V lost 4 bases, J lost 5 bases, and 12 bases lay in between. Per germline, CDR1 SGDLS and CDR2 YYNGEE. Sequenced input: PBMCs. This TCR derives from a male donor in good health and CMV-seronegative. This rearrangement joins TRBV9 to TRBJ1-1, with D perhaps matching TRBD1 (6 bases). The CDR3 bases are TGTGCCAGCAGCCGAGGGGGTAATACTGAAGCTTTCTTT. It translates to CASSRGGNTEAFF.